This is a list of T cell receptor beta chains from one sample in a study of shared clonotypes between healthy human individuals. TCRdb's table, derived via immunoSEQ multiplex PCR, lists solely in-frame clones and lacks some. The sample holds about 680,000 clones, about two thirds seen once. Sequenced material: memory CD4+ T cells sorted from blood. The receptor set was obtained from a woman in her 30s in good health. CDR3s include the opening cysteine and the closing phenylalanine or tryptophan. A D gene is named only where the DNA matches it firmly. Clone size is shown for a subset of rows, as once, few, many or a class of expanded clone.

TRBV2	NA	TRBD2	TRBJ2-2	TGTGCCAGCAGAAGAGCTAGCGGGAGTGACACCGGGGAGCTGTTTTTT	CASRRASGSDTGELFF
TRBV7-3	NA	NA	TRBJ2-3	TGTGCCAGCAGCTATTTAGCCGCAGATACGCAGTATTTT	CASSYLAADTQYF
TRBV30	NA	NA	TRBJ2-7	TGTGCCTGGAGTGTAGGAGGGTACGAGCAGTACTTC	CAWSVGGYEQYF
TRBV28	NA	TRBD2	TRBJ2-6	TGTGCCAGCAGTTTTCATCCTAGCGGGAGCCCCGGGGCCAACGTCCTGACTTTC	CASSFHPSGSPGANVLTF
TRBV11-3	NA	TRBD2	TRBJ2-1	TGTGCCAGCAGCCCCTCGACTAGCGGGAGGGCCGGGGAGCAGTTCTTC	CASSPSTSGRAGEQFF
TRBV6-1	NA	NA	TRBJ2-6	TGTGCCAGCTCCGACGTAGGCGTCCTGACTTTC	CASSDVGVLTF
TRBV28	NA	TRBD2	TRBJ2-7	TGTGCCAGCAGTTCCACTAGCGACAGCTCCTACGAGCAGTACTTC	CASSSTSDSSYEQYF
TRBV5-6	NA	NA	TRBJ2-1	TGTGCCAGCAGCTTGGCCGACAGAAGATACAATGAGCAGTTCTTC	CASSLADRRYNEQFF
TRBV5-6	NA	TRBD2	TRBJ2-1	TGTGCCAGCAGTCAACTAGCGGGAGGGCCCTCCCGTGAGCAGTTCTTC	CASSQLAGGPSREQFF
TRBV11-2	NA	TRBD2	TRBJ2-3	TGTGCCAGCAGCTTAGCGGCGGGAGTCGGCACAGATACGCAGTATTTT	CASSLAAGVGTDTQYF
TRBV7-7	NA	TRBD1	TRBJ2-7	TGTGCCACCGGGCCAAGGACAGGGGGCTCGTGGGAGCAGTACTTC	CATGPRTGGSWEQYF
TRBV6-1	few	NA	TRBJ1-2	TGTGCCAGCAGTGAATATGCCCCGACAGAAGCCTGGGGGGGTGGCTACACCTTC	CASSEYAPTEAWGGGYTF
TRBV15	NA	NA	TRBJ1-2	TGTGCCACCAGCAGGGATCAATATGGCTACACCTTC	CATSRDQYGYTF
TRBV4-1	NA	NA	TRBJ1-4	TGCGCCAGCAGCCAACGGCAGACAACTAATGAAAAACTGTTTTTT	CASSQRQTTNEKLFF
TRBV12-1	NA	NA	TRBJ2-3	TGTGCCAGCAGCTATGCGGTAGCGGGAGATAACACAGATACGCAGTATTTT	CASSYAVAGDNTDTQYF
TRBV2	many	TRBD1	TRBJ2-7	TGTGCCAGCAGGGCCGGGACAGCCTCCTACGAGCAGTACTTC	CASRAGTASYEQYF
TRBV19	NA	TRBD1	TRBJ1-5	TGTGCCAGTAGTAGGGACAGTTATCAGCCCCAGCATTTT	CASSRDSYQPQHF
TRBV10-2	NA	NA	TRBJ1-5	TGCGCCAGCAGTGTGGGCCCAGGGCTTCAGCCCCAGCATTTT	CASSVGPGLQPQHF
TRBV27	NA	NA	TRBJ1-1	TGTGCCAGCAGTTTCACCGGGACACAAGAAGCTTTCTTT	CASSFTGTQEAFF
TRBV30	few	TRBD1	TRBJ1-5	TGTGCCTGGAGCGGCACAGGGGATCAGCCCCAGCATTTT	CAWSGTGDQPQHF
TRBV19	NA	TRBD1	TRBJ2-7	TGTGCCAGTAGTTCGAGCCTACAGGGGGCAGGCGAGCAGTACTTC	CASSSSLQGAGEQYF
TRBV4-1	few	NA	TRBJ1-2	TGCGCCAGCAGCCAAGATCGTCTCGAACAGGGCGGGCGTGGCTACACCTTC	CASSQDRLEQGGRGYTF
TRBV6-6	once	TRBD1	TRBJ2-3	TGTGCCAGCAGTTCCGGGACAGGGGCAAACACAGATACGCAGTATTTT	CASSSGTGANTDTQYF
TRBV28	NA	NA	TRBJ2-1	TGTGCCAGCAGTAGGCCGGGCAATGAGCAGTTCTTC	CASSRPGNEQFF
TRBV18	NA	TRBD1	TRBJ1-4	TGTGCCAGTAAGGGACAGGGTGAAGAAAAACTGTTTTTT	CASKGQGEEKLFF
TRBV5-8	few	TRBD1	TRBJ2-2	TGTGCCAGCACCAGGGACAGGGCGAACACCGGGGAGCTGTTTTTT	CASTRDRANTGELFF
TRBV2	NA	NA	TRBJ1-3	TGTGCCAGCACCGTAAACCTCCGGGCTCCTGGAAACACCATATATTTT	CASTVNLRAPGNTIYF
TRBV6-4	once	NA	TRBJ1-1	TGTGCCAGCAGTTCCCGACAAAACACTGAAGCTTTCTTT	CASSSRQNTEAFF
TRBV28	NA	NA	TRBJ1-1	TGTGCCAGCAGCCTGGGACTTGAAGCTTTCTTT	CASSLGLEAFF